Below are 28 T cell receptor beta chains sequenced from a single sample in a study of blood T cell repertoires in COVID-19 (dated by TCRdb to about 2020). The method behind the library was the immunoSEQ multiplex PCR assay. Not all clones reach the TCRdb copy of this immuneACCESS table, which keeps in-frame sequences only. Checked studies attribute under half of the gap to unresolved V genes and leave the rest unexplained. In all, the sample holds roughly 180,000 clones, and over 65% of those were seen once. Nearly 4.5% of the sample rests with the top ten. Sequenced material: PBMCs or T cells enriched from blood (not recorded which). These receptors came from a woman aged 50 to 60 who had recovered from COVID-19.

The chain is built from TRBV27 and TRBJ2-3, with D maybe TRBD2 (7 bases). This CDR3 is built from 14 residues. V lost 3 bases and J 5 bases, leaving 12 bases between the germline ends. Germline CDR1 is MNHEY and CDR2 is SMNVEV (reference sequence). The CDR3 protein is CASSLGGAGDTQYF. CDR3 sequence (DNA): TGTGCCAGCAGTTTGGGGGGGGCGGGAGATACGCAGTATTTT.

The chain is built from TRBV30 and TRBJ1-4, with D possibly being TRBD1 (5 bases). CDR1 is GTSNPN and CDR2 is SVGIG in the germline V gene (reference sequence). The germline V and J ends were trimmed by 0 bases and 7 bases, with 21 bases remaining between them. CDR3 length: 17 amino acids. The CDR3 sequence: CAWSVRGLLGRGEKLFF. CDR3 in DNA: TGTGCCTGGAGTGTAAGGGGACTCCTAGGGCGAGGTGAAAAACTGTTTTTT.

The rearrangement joins TRBV5-4 to TRBJ1-2; TRBD1 matches 7 bases. With V trimmed by 4 bases and J by 3 bases, 9 bases remained unmatched. The CDR3 loop spans 15 amino acids. Germline assignment: CDR1 SGHNT and CDR2 YYREEE (reference sequence). The CDR3 DNA is TGTGCCAGCAGCATAAGACAGGGTTTGGACTATGGCTACACCTTC. Translated: CASSIRQGLDYGYTF.

This chain connects TRBV4-2 to TRBJ1-1, with D perhaps TRBD1 (5 bases). Trimming left V 4 bases short and J 0 bases short, with 12 bases between. The CDR3 totals 15 residues. Germline loops: CDR1 LGHNA, CDR2 YNFKEQ. The CDR3 sequence is CASSRGGGMNTEAFF. In DNA form, the CDR3 reads TGTGCCAGCAGCCGGGGGGGTGGAATGAACACTGAAGCTTTCTTT.

This chain connects TRBV7-3 to TRBJ1-2, with 9 positions matching TRBD1. The germline CDR1 and CDR2 sequences are SGHTA and FQGTGA. The CDR3 runs to 19 residues. The junction had 17 bases not matched to a gene; V was cut back by 0 bases and J by 6 bases. This CDR3 reads CASSLTGGQGPGGRDGYTF. In DNA form, the CDR3 reads TGTGCCAGCAGCTTAACGGGCGGACAGGGGCCAGGCGGGCGGGATGGCTACACCTTC.

This clone was found a few times. V and J are TRBV11-2 and TRBJ1-3, with D uncertain. CDR3 length: 17 residues. V lost 4 bases to trimming and J lost 4 bases, with 20 bases between them. CDR1 is SGHAT and CDR2 is FQNNGV in the germline V gene. The CDR3: CASSYTSVGRLGNTIYF. Written as DNA, the CDR3 is TGTGCCAGCAGCTACACCTCGGTAGGGAGGTTAGGAAACACCATATATTTT.

This sequence joins TRBV4-1 and TRBJ1-2; tentative D call: TRBD1 (6 bases). The CDR3 length is 14 residues. Germline V gene lookup returns CDR1 MGHRA and CDR2 YSYEKL. V gave up 6 bases and J gave up 4 bases, with 15 bases separating them. CDR3 coding DNA: TGCGCCAGCAGTCCCGACAGGACATCCTATGGCTACACCTTC. Amino acid sequence: CASSPDRTSYGYTF.

This clone was detected once. The chain has TRBV7-8 and TRBJ2-6; D ambiguous. Trimming pared 1 base from V and 0 bases from J, leaving 16 bases between. Germline V lookup: CDR1 SGHVS, CDR2 FQNEAQ. CDR3 length: 19 amino acids. The CDR3 loop is CASSLEPSVYYSGANVLTF. The CDR3 nucleotides read TGTGCCAGCAGCTTAGAACCGTCCGTATACTACTCTGGGGCCAACGTCCTGACTTTC.

The genes are TRBV28 and TRBJ1-5; D possibly corresponds to TRBD1 (5 bases). This CDR3 region has 14 residues. Germline loops: CDR1 MDHEN, CDR2 SYDVKM. V was trimmed by 3 bases and J by 2 bases, leaving 8 bases between them. As DNA, the CDR3 is TGTGCCAGCAGTTTGGGGGGTCGCAATCAGCCCCAGCATTTT. This sequence encodes CASSLGGRNQPQHF.

This chain links TRBV30 with TRBJ2-3, with 13 bases aligning to TRBD2. With 5 bases clipped from V and 4 bases from J, the junction kept 3 bases outside the gene matches. The length of the CDR3 is 14 residues. CDR1 and CDR2 from the germline V gene are GTSNPN and SVGIG (reference sequence). CDR3 sequence: CAWGTSGNPDTQYF. The CDR3, as DNA: TGTGCCTGGGGGACTAGCGGGAACCCAGATACGCAGTATTTT.

The V and J genes are TRBV2 and TRBJ2-6, with D uncertain. Trimming took off 5 bases at V and 0 bases at J, with 8 bases between the two ends. The CDR3 length is 15 residues. Looked up from germline, CDR1 is SNHLY and CDR2 is FYNNEI. CDR3 in amino acids: CASSQRISGANVLTF. The CDR3 DNA sequence: TGTGCCAGCAGTCAGAGGATCTCTGGGGCCAACGTCCTGACTTTC. The full variable domain, rest sourced from reference TRBV2 and TRBJ2-6, is EPEVTQTPSHQVTQMGQEVILRCVPISNHLYFYWYRQILGQKVEFLVSFYNNEISEKSEIFDDQFSVERPDGSNFTLKIRSTKLEDSAMYFCASSQRISGANVLTFGAGSRLTVL.

The chain links TRBV11-3 to TRBJ1-1, with 8 bases identical to TRBD1. CDR3 size: 16 residues. Trimming removed 1 base from V and 4 bases from J; junction bases left unmatched: 8. The V gene's germline CDR1 is SGHNT and CDR2 YENEEA. As DNA, the CDR3 is TGTGCCAGCAGCTTAGGGCCAGGGGGCCAGGCCACTGAAGCTTTCTTT. Translated: CASSLGPGGQATEAFF.

The rearrangement uses TRBV20-1 and TRBJ2-1; 7 nucleotides match TRBD1. Looked up from germline, CDR1 is DFQATT and CDR2 is SNEGSKA (reference sequence). There are 11 residues in the CDR3. The CDR3 coding sequence is TGCGGAGTTCGACAGGGAAATGAGCAGTTCTTC. Protein: CGVRQGNEQFF.

The chain is built from TRBV30 and TRBJ1-1; D remains unclear. Germline-derived CDR1 and CDR2 are GTSNPN and SVGIG (reference sequence). Trimming shortened V by 1 base and J by 4 bases, and 10 bases separated the two germline ends. CDR3 length equals 13 residues. In nucleotides, the CDR3 is TGTGCCTGGAGTGAACAGTCGGTCACTGAAGCTTTCTTT. This codes for CAWSEQSVTEAFF.

The V call is TRBV10-2, the J call TRBJ1-5, with TRBD1 as a possible D gene (6 bases). Trimming shortened V by 3 bases and J by 4 bases, and 10 bases separated the two germline ends. Germline V gene data show CDR1 as WSHSY and CDR2 as SAAADI. This CDR3 region has 14 residues. The CDR3 protein is CASSESGQNQPQHF. The DNA for the CDR3 is TGCGCCAGCAGTGAATCTGGACAGAATCAGCCCCAGCATTTT.

The gene calls are TRBV7-2 and TRBJ2-5; 7 bases agree with TRBD2. Trimming at V came to 0 bases and at J to 1 base, leaving 5 bases not matched to a gene. This CDR3 spans 16 amino acids. In germline, CDR1 is SGHTA, CDR2 FQGNSA. CDR3 protein: CASSLAMGEGQETQYF. In nucleotides, the CDR3 is TGTGCCAGCAGCTTAGCGATGGGGGAGGGCCAAGAGACCCAGTACTTC.

The rearrangement joins TRBV24-1 to TRBJ2-3, with 10 bases identical to TRBD1. This CDR3 region has 16 residues. Per germline, CDR1 KGHDR and CDR2 SFDVKD. V lost 7 bases, J lost 3 bases, and 9 bases stayed unmatched. The CDR3 DNA is TGTGCCACCAGCGATAGGACAGGGGGGTGGACAGATACGCAGTATTTT. Its translation is CATSDRTGGWTDTQYF.

The J gene is TRBJ1-6, the V gene TRBV6-2 or TRBV6-3, with TRBD1 as a possible D gene (5 bases). The CDR3 contains 16 residues. The V and J ends lost 5 bases and 7 bases respectively, with 18 bases between them. Germline CDR1 MNHEY, CDR2 SVGEGT. CDR3 sequence (DNA): TGTGCCAGCAGTAAGAAACCGGGACTAAACAATTCACCCCTCCACTTT. Amino acids: CASSKKPGLNNSPLHF.

This chain links TRBV3-1 (or the pseudogene TRBV3-2) with TRBJ2-3; 8 bases are shared with TRBD2. Germline V lookup: CDR1 LGHDT, CDR2 YNNKEL (reference sequence). CDR3 length: 15 amino acids. V gave up 8 bases and J gave up 3 bases; unmatched junction bases: 10. CDR3 loop: CASLLGSGGTDTQYF. DNA for the CDR3: TGTGCCAGCCTCCTGGGGAGCGGGGGAACAGATACGCAGTATTTT.

The chain has TRBV7-2 and TRBJ1-1; 8 bases line up with TRBD1. Germline CDR1 reads SGHTA; CDR2 reads FQGNSA. V trimming: 2 bases; J trimming: 1 base; junction bases outside the gene matches: 3. This CDR3 has 15 residues. The CDR3 DNA follows: TGTGCCAGCAGCTTAACAGGGGGGGCGAACACTGAAGCTTTCTTT. It codes for CASSLTGGANTEAFF.

J is TRBJ1-5 and V is TRBV27; no clear D. V lost 2 bases and J 4 bases, leaving 15 bases between the germline ends. The CDR3 is made up of 16 amino acids. Looked up from germline, CDR1 is MNHEY and CDR2 is SMNVEV (reference sequence). The CDR3 sequence is CASSLRYSPPNQPQHF. The CDR3, as DNA: TGTGCCAGCAGTTTAAGGTACAGTCCCCCTAATCAGCCCCAGCATTTT.

This rearrangement joins TRBV20-1 to TRBJ1-2; D gene unclear. Germline CDR1 and CDR2: DFQATT and SNEGSKA (reference sequence). There are 9 residues in the CDR3. The V and J ends lost 8 bases and 7 bases respectively, with 8 bases between them. CDR3 nucleotide sequence: TGCAGTTTGGGCCTTGGCTACACCTTC. It codes for CSLGLGYTF.

V is TRBV28 and J is TRBJ1-4, with 8 bases matching TRBD1. The trim removed 1 base at V and 8 bases at J, leaving 3 bases unmatched. The CDR3 is made up of 14 amino acids. CDR1 is MDHEN and CDR2 is SYDVKM in the germline V gene. The CDR3 loop reads CASSLLTGAEKLFF. DNA of the CDR3: TGTGCCAGCAGTTTATTGACAGGGGCGGAAAAACTGTTTTTT.

V is TRBV30 and J is TRBJ1-6, with TRBD1 identical over 9 bases. This CDR3 contains 14 residues. Looked up from germline, CDR1 is GTSNPN and CDR2 is SVGIG (reference sequence). J gave up 8 bases and V 2 bases, and 4 bases lay outside the gene matches. CDR3 nucleotides: TGTGCCTGGAGTTGGACAGGGGACTATTCACCCCTCCACTTT. It codes for CAWSWTGDYSPLHF.

CDR3 sequence reads: CASSLASGPKFAFF. CDR3 in DNA: TGCGCCAGCAGCTTGGCCAGTGGTCCGAAGTTCGCTTTCTTT. The chain joins TRBV5-1 to TRBJ1-1; D is undetermined. The CDR3 spans 14 residues. V lost 0 bases and J 11 bases, leaving 17 bases between the germline ends. Germline values: CDR1 SGHRS, CDR2 YFSETQ.

The chain's CDR3 is CASSEIWGQAGELFF. DNA of the CDR3: TGTGCCAGCAGTGAGATTTGGGGGCAGGCCGGGGAGCTGTTTTTT. The gene calls are TRBV6-4 and TRBJ2-2, with D maybe TRBD1 (6 bases). V was clipped by 3 bases and J by 6 bases, with 14 bases between them. This CDR3 is 15 amino acids long. Germline-derived CDR1 and CDR2 are MRHNA and SNTAGT.

The chain employs TRBV28 and TRBJ1-4; D is unclear. The V gene's germline CDR1 is MDHEN and CDR2 SYDVKM. CDR3 length equals 15 residues. V lost 4 bases to trimming and J lost 2 bases, with 11 bases between them. The CDR3 region is CASSSHGATNEKLFF. CDR3 DNA sequence: TGTGCCAGCAGTTCCCACGGTGCGACTAATGAAAAACTGTTTTTT.

The chain joins TRBV27 to TRBJ1-2; weak D call: TRBD1 (6 bases). Germline-derived CDR1 and CDR2 are MNHEY and SMNVEV (reference sequence). Trimming shortened V by 6 bases and J by 8 bases, and 16 bases separated the two germline ends. The length of the CDR3 is 13 residues. CDR3 DNA: TGTGCCAGCAGAAGGGGGACGTCTTGGGGCTACACCTTC. Protein sequence: CASRRGTSWGYTF.